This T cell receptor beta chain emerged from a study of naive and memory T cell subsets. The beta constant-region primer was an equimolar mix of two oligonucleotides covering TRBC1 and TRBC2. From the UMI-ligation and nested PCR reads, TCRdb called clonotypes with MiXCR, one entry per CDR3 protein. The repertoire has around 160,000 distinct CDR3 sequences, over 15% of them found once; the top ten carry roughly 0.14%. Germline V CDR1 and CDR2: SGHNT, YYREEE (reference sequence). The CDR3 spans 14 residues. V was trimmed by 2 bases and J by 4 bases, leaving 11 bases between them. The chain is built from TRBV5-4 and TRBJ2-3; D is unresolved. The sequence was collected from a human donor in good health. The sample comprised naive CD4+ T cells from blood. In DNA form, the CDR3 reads TGTGCCAGCAGCTTAGACCGTCCCCCAGATACGCAGTATTTT. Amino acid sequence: CASSLDRPPDTQYF. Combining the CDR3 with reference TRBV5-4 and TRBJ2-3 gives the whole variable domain ETGVTQSPTHLIKTRGQQVTLRCSSQSGHNTVSWYQQALGQGPQFIFQYYREEENGRGNFPPRFSGLQFPNYSSELNVNALELDDSALYLCASSLDRPPDTQYFGPGTRLTVL.